These 4 T cell receptor beta chains share one sample of origin, sequenced in a study of blood T cell repertoires in COVID-19. The table came from immunoSEQ multiplex PCR; TCRdb's copy has only in-frame clones and leaves some out. The table includes some 13,000 clones, 75% to 90% detected once. The sequencing input was peripheral blood. These receptors were obtained from a man older than 75 with acute or convalescent COVID-19.

This chain connects TRBV6-5 to TRBJ2-3, with TRBD2 matching 13 bases. Germline CDR1 MNHEY, CDR2 SVGAGI. J was trimmed by 7 bases and V by 8 bases; bases with no gene match: 6. CDR3 length equals 14 residues. The CDR3 protein is CASGGLAGPNTQYF. The CDR3 nucleotides are TGTGCCAGCGGGGGACTAGCGGGGCCGAATACGCAGTATTTT.

J is TRBJ2-5 and V is TRBV5-6, with D unresolved. The CDR3 is 14 residues long. From germline, CDR1 is SGHDT and CDR2 YYEEEE. The V end lost 0 bases, the J end lost 4 bases, and 10 bases lay between the germline ends. The DNA for the CDR3 is TGTGCCAGCAGCTTGGGCTCTAGGATAGAGACCCAGTACTTC. Its protein is CASSLGSRIETQYF.

The chain links TRBV19 to TRBJ1-1; 8 nucleotides agree with TRBD1. After removal of 5 bases from V and 4 bases from J, the junction contained 9 bases not matched to a gene. The germline gives CDR1 LNHDA, CDR2 SQIVND (reference sequence). The CDR3 runs to 15 residues. In DNA, the CDR3 is TGTGCCAGTAGTTCCCAGACAGGGGCGGTCACTGAAGCTTTCTTT. Translated, it gives CASSSQTGAVTEAFF. The variable domain in full, completed from reference TRBV19 and TRBJ1-1, reads DGGITQSPKYLFRKEGQNVTLSCEQNLNHDAMYWYRQDPGQGLRLIYYSQIVNDFQKGDIAEGYSVSREKKESFPLTVTSAQKNPTAFYLCASSSQTGAVTEAFFGQGTRLTVV.

In this sample, this clone turned up once. The chain is built from TRBV19 and TRBJ1-1, with 7 nucleotides matching TRBD1. Trimming at V came to 7 bases and at J to 1 base, leaving 6 bases not matched to a gene. CDR1 and CDR2 from the germline V gene are LNHDA and SQIVND (reference sequence). The CDR3 spans 14 residues. The CDR3 region is CASTAGGRNTEAFF. The CDR3, as DNA: TGTGCCAGTACAGCAGGGGGGCGGAACACTGAAGCTTTCTTT.